The sample holds many counts of the clone carrying this T cell receptor beta chain. V was cut by 1 base and J by 6 bases, with 19 bases left in between. Per the germline V gene, CDR1 is LNHDA and CDR2 is SQIVND (reference sequence). The CDR3 length is 18 residues. This sample was included in a study of T cells after yellow fever vaccination. Study-wide findings and caveats: Some clonotypes, a small share, were shared between CD4 and CD8 compartments.

TCRdb passed the 5' RACE reads through MiXCR, listing each CDR3 protein once. This table has 12,000 to 15,000 distinct CDR3 sequences, 7.3% appearing once. The clonotype originates from a young man who received the YFV17D yellow fever vaccine. The starting material was PBMCs, either bulk or a sorted T-cell subset (CD4+, CD8+, memory, or dextramer-sorted; not recorded which), obtained on the day of the yellow fever booster vaccination. The chain carries TRBV19 and TRBJ2-6; the D is unclear. The CDR3: CASSIGARISRVANVLTF. The CDR3 bases are TGTGCCAGTAGTATAGGGGCCCGGATCTCTCGTGTGGCCAACGTCCTGACTTTC.